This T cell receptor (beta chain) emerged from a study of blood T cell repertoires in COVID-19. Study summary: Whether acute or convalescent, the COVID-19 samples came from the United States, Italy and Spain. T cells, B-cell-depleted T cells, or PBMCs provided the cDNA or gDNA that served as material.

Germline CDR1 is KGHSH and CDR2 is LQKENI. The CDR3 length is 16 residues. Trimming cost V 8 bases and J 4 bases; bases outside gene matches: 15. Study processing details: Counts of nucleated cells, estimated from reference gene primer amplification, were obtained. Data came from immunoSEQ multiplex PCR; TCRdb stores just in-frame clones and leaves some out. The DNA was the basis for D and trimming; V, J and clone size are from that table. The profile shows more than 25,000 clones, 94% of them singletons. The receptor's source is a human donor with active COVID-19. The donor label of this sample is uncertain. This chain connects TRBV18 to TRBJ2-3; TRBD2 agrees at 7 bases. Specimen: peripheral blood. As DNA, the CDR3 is TGTGCCAGCCCCCTGGGGGGGGGAGGTATTTCAGATACGCAGTATTTT. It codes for CASPLGGGGISDTQYF.